The entry below describes one T cell receptor beta chain. The antigen is undetermined. The CDR3 runs 14 residues. Germline loops: CDR1 SGHTA, CDR2 FQGNSA. With V trimmed by 5 bases and J by 2 bases, 6 bases remained unmatched. A J-beta primer mix and a sample-barcoded 5' primer were used in a second PCR of roughly 7 to 12 cycles. MiXCR, applied by TCRdb to the 5' RACE reads, yields one record per CDR3 protein. The sample records approximately 940,000 distinct CDR3 sequences, 48% being singletons. The data stem from a study of blood T cells in healthy people across ages. Study observations and caveats: More naive CD4+ cells and higher diversity marked long-lived donors relative to aged donors. The study lacked donor CMV status, which possibly confounded expanded clonotype changes.

Sequences were obtained from blood. This chain links TRBV7-2 with TRBJ2-7; 7 bases agree with TRBD1. This clonotype was sampled from a man aged 25-45 years in good health. The DNA of the CDR3 is TGTGCCAGCAGCCGAGACAGGGACGCCTACGAGCAGTACTTC. Its protein is CASSRDRDAYEQYF.